This T cell receptor (beta chain) originates from a study of shared clonotypes between healthy human individuals. Across the whole study: Three plates each covered CD4 naive and memory; CD8 naive two, CD8 memory one.

Germline V gives CDR1 SGHDT, CDR2 YYEEEE. V dropped 0 bases and J dropped 2 bases, with 8 bases sitting between them. The CDR3 extends over 14 amino acids. Method: immunoSEQ multiplex PCR; TCRdb's copy keeps in-frame clones and lacks some. The data hold 2 million to 2.5 million clones, with approximately 95% observed a single time. Worth noting for this clone: Additional DNA sequences in this sample encode the identical CDR3.

Sequenced material: naive CD4+ T cells sorted from blood. Noted subset: CD45RA+ positively selected. This sequence was found in a man between 18 and 29 years old in good health. The chain couples TRBV5-6 to TRBJ1-2, with TRBD1 as a possible D gene (5 bases). CDR3 in DNA: TGTGCCAGCAGCTTGGCAGGACAAAACTATGGCTACACCTTC. It specifies CASSLAGQNYGYTF. Supplemented by reference TRBV5-6 and TRBJ1-2, the full variable domain reads DAGVTQSPTHLIKTRGQQVTLRCSPKSGHDTVSWYQQALGQGPQFIFQYYEEEERQRGNFPDRFSGHQFPNYSSELNVNALLLGDSALYLCASSLAGQNYGYTFGSGTRLTVV.